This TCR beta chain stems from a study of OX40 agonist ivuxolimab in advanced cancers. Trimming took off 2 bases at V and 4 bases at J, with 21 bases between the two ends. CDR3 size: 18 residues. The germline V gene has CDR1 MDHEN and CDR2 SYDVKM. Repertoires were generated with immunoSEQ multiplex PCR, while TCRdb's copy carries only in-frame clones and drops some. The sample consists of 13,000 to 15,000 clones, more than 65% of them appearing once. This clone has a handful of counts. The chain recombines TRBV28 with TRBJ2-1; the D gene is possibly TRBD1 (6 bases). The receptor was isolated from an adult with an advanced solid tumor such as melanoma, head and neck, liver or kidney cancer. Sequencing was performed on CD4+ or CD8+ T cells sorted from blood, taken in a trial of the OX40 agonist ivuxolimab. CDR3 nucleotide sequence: TGTGCCAGCAGTTTAATATATGCGCCAGGGGTGGAGTACAATGAGCAGTTCTTC. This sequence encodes CASSLIYAPGVEYNEQFF.